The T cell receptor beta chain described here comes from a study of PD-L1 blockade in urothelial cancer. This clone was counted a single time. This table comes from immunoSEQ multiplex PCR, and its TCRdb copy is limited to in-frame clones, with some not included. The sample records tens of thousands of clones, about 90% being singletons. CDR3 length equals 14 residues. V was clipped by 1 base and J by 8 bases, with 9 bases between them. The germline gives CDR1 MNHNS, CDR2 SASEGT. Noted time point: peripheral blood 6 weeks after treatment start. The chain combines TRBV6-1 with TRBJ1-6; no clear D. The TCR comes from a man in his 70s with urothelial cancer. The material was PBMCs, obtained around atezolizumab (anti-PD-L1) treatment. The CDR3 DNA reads TGTGCCAGCAGTGAAGTGGCCTCCTATTCACCCCTCCACTTT. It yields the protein CASSEVASYSPLHF.